This passage covers 26 T cell receptor beta chains from one sample sequenced in a study of Graves' ophthalmopathy and Graves' hyperthyroidism. Amplification of TCR beta CDR3 regions used RNA transcripts. HTBI primers primed a first-round RT-PCR, and a second-round multiplex PCR followed. TCRdb used MiXCR to reprocess the multiplex PCR reads, holding one entry per CDR3 protein. The sample has roughly 350,000 distinct CDR3 sequences; approximately 18% are singletons. The material sequenced was peripheral blood. The receptors were gathered from an adult woman with stable Graves' hyperthyroidism.

This clonotype was seen at least ten times. The V and J genes are TRBV10-2 and TRBJ1-1, with TRBD1 as a possible D gene (6 bases). The ends were cut back, 7 bases at V and 1 base at J, with 13 bases in the middle. Germline V gene sequence: CDR1 WSHSY, CDR2 SAAADI. CDR3 length: 14 amino acids. The CDR3 DNA is TGCGCCAGCATGGGGGCCCTGGGGAACACTGAAGCTTTCTTT. It yields the protein CASMGALGNTEAFF.

At least ten counts were recorded for this clonotype. In DNA form, the CDR3 reads TGTGCCAGCAGGAGAAGCGGGAGCGTGTACTACGAGCAGTACTTC. It is translated as CASRRSGSVYYEQYF. The J gene is TRBJ2-7, the V gene TRBV27; 8 bases match TRBD2. This CDR3 has 15 residues. Germline lookup yields CDR1 MNHEY and CDR2 SMNVEV (reference sequence). V dropped 6 bases and J dropped 3; count of bases not matched to a gene: 10.

There are many counts of this clonotype. This chain uses TRBV6-2 or TRBV6-3 with TRBJ2-7, with TRBD2 as a possible D gene (5 bases). Germline V gene data show CDR1 as MNHEY and CDR2 as SVGEGT. The CDR3 sequence is 15 residues long. The ends were cut back, 2 bases at V and 2 bases at J, with 13 bases in the middle. The CDR3 coding sequence is TGTGCCAGCAGTTACCCTGGACTGCCCACCTACGAGCAGTACTTC. As protein: CASSYPGLPTYEQYF.

At least ten counts were recorded for this clonotype. The chain is built from TRBV28 and TRBJ1-6, with 9 positions matching TRBD1. The CDR3 length is 14 residues. V lost 5 bases, J lost 7 bases, and 3 bases stayed unmatched. Germline CDR1 MDHEN, CDR2 SYDVKM. The CDR3 DNA reads TGTGCCAGCAGTACGGGACAGGGAAATTCACCCCTCCACTTT. Its translation is CASSTGQGNSPLHF.

The sample holds many counts of this clonotype. The chain joins TRBV6-2 or TRBV6-3 to TRBJ2-5; TRBD2 agrees at 15 bases. Germline-derived CDR1 and CDR2 are MNHEY and SVGEGT. CDR3 length: 19 residues. The V and J ends lost 7 bases and 3 bases, in that order; junction bases with no gene match: 15. This CDR3 is CASTAHPPGLAGGKETQYF. The CDR3 coding sequence is TGTGCCAGCACCGCGCATCCCCCGGGACTAGCGGGAGGAAAAGAGACCCAGTACTTC.

This clonotype was counted ten times or more. V gene TRBV7-2 combines with J gene TRBJ2-4, with D uncertain. V dropped 4 bases and J dropped 3 bases, with 7 bases sitting between them. CDR3 length: 13 residues. Germline V gene data show CDR1 as SGHTA and CDR2 as FQGNSA. The CDR3 loop reads CASSWQVKNIQYF. The CDR3 coding sequence is TGTGCCAGCAGCTGGCAAGTCAAAAACATTCAGTACTTC.

The V and J genes are TRBV28 and TRBJ2-7; no reliable D call. V lost 6 bases and J lost 4, with 16 bases in between. The CDR3 spans 14 residues. Germline CDR1 MDHEN, CDR2 SYDVKM. The CDR3 reads CASSFTDSRYEQYF. In DNA, the CDR3 is TGTGCCAGCAGCTTCACCGATTCCCGATACGAGCAGTACTTC.

This clonotype was picked up many times. The chain couples TRBV4-1 to TRBJ2-7; 7 positions match TRBD2. The V gene's germline CDR1 is MGHRA and CDR2 YSYEKL. V lost 1 base to trimming and J lost 4 bases; unmatched junction nucleotides: 4. This CDR3 has 14 amino acids. In nucleotides, the CDR3 is TGCGCCAGCAGCCAAGTGGGGGGGAAGTACGAGCAGTACTTC. This codes for CASSQVGGKYEQYF.

This clonotype was recorded a few times. Given a much more abundant clone one base away, this may be a read error. The chain is built from TRBV7-9 and TRBJ2-5; TRBD2 might be the D (5 bases). The CDR3 runs 14 residues. The germline gives CDR1 SEHNR, CDR2 FQNEAQ (reference sequence). As DNA, the CDR3 is TGTGCCAGCTCGGCGGGCGGCTGGCAAGAGACCAAGTACTTC. Its translation is CASSAGGWQETKYF.

This clonotype was observed many times. The rearrangement joins TRBV24-1 to TRBJ1-1; D possibly corresponds to TRBD1 (5 bases). V lost 10 bases and J 0 bases, leaving 11 bases between the germline ends. This CDR3 comprises 13 residues. Germline V gene lookup returns CDR1 KGHDR and CDR2 SFDVKD. CDR3 nucleotides: TGTGCCACGACAGACCGATTGAACACTGAAGCTTTCTTT. Translation: CATTDRLNTEAFF.

V and J are TRBV2 and TRBJ2-7; possibly TRBD2 for D (5 bases). Germline V gives CDR1 SNHLY, CDR2 FYNNEI. The CDR3 has 12 residues. V was clipped by 5 bases and J by 6 bases, with 11 bases between them. The CDR3 sequence is CASSYQEVEQYF. CDR3 sequence (DNA): TGTGCCAGCAGTTACCAGGAGGTCGAGCAGTACTTC.

This clonotype has ten or more counts. J is TRBJ2-2 and V is TRBV10-3; D might be TRBD2 (5 bases). CDR1 and CDR2 (germline): ENHRY, SYGVKD. The CDR3 length is 13 residues. The V gene lost 6 bases and the J gene lost 4 bases, with 9 bases spanning the gap. The CDR3 DNA reads as TGTGCCATCAGGGAGGCGGCCACCGGGGAGCTGTTTTTT. Its protein is CAIREAATGELFF.

The V and J genes are TRBV28 and TRBJ2-5, with D perhaps assigned TRBD1 or TRBD2 (6 bases each). The CDR3 has 15 residues. Germline V gives CDR1 MDHEN, CDR2 SYDVKM. Trimming took off 10 bases at V and 5 bases at J, with 23 bases between the two ends. CDR3 in amino acids: CATRQEGWSTETQYF. The CDR3 coding sequence is TGTGCCACCAGACAGGAGGGGTGGTCGACGGAGACCCAGTACTTC.

This clonotype was counted ten times or more. This CDR3 is CASSVVWASEQYF. Written as DNA, the CDR3 is TGTGCCAGCAGCGTAGTCTGGGCCTCCGAGCAGTACTTC. V and J are TRBV9 and TRBJ2-7; no clear D. Germline lookup yields CDR1 SGDLS and CDR2 YYNGEE. Deletions cut 0 bases from V and 6 bases from J, with 10 bases between. This CDR3 region has 13 residues.

This clonotype was seen many times. The CDR3 DNA sequence: TGTGCCAGCAGTTTATATACGGACTACACTGAAGCTTTCTTT. It specifies CASSLYTDYTEAFF. The genes are TRBV28 and TRBJ1-1; D remains ambiguous. CDR1 is MDHEN and CDR2 is SYDVKM in the germline V gene. The V and J ends lost 1 base and 3 bases respectively, with 9 bases between them. The length of the CDR3 is 14 residues. The variable domain in full, completed from reference TRBV28 and TRBJ1-1, reads DVKVTQSSRYLVKRTGEKVFLECVQDMDHENMFWYRQDPGLGLRLIYFSYDVKMKEKGDIPEGYSVSREKKERFSLILESASTNQTSMYLCASSLYTDYTEAFFGQGTRLTVV.

As regards this clonotype: A much larger clone is a single base away; this may be a read error. The rearrangement links TRBV7-2 to TRBJ2-7; D gene unclear. Germline values: CDR1 SGHTA, CDR2 FQGNSA. The CDR3 contains 11 residues. The CDR3 loop is CASSLHYEQCF. For the CDR3, the DNA is TGTGCCAGCAGCTTACACTACGAGCAGTGCTTC.

This clonotype came up many times. The rearrangement uses TRBV5-6 and TRBJ2-5, with 7 bases aligning to TRBD2. The germline CDR1 and CDR2 sequences are SGHDT and YYEEEE. CDR3 length: 13 residues. The V and J ends lost 4 bases and 3 bases, in that order; junction bases with no gene match: 3. DNA for the CDR3: TGTGCCAGCAGCATGGGGGGGGAAGAGACCCAGTACTTC. This gives the protein CASSMGGEETQYF. The entire variable domain, with the rest obtained from reference TRBV5-6 and TRBJ2-5, is as follows: DAGVTQSPTHLIKTRGQQVTLRCSPKSGHDTVSWYQQALGQGPQFIFQYYEEEERQRGNFPDRFSGHQFPNYSSELNVNALLLGDSALYLCASSMGGEETQYFGPGTRLLVL.

This clonotype was counted a few times. The chain carries TRBV7-6 and TRBJ1-2; no reliable D call. Germline-derived CDR1 and CDR2 are SGHVS and FNYEAQ. Trimming took off 6 bases at V and 10 bases at J, with 15 bases between the two ends. The CDR3 extends over 12 amino acids. The CDR3 loop reads CASSQTSGDYTF. The CDR3 DNA is TGTGCCAGCAGTCAAACCAGCGGTGACTACACCTTC.

This chain links TRBV12-3 or TRBV12-4 with TRBJ1-2; D is uncertain. The V gene lost 6 bases and the J gene lost 3 bases, with 14 bases spanning the gap. This CDR3 is 14 amino acids long. CDR3 region: CASSFPARHYGYTF. The CDR3 coding sequence is TGTGCCAGCAGCTTTCCTGCCCGCCACTATGGCTACACCTTC.

This clonotype was counted ten times or more. The CDR3 reads CASRSGTSLGEQYF. DNA for the CDR3: TGTGCCAGCAGATCCGGGACTAGCTTGGGCGAGCAGTACTTC. This chain uses TRBV2 with TRBJ2-7, with TRBD2 identical over 9 bases. Per germline, CDR1 SNHLY and CDR2 FYNNEI. V trimming: 6 bases; J trimming: 6 bases; junction bases outside the gene matches: 9. The CDR3 runs 14 residues.

This clonotype was found many times. V and J are TRBV28 and TRBJ2-5; weak D call: TRBD2 (6 bases). Trimming shortened V by 7 bases and J by 3 bases, and 21 bases separated the two germline ends. CDR1 MDHEN and CDR2 SYDVKM come from the germline V gene. The CDR3 has 16 residues. The CDR3 loop reads CASIGLGAGRKETQYF. The CDR3 coding sequence is TGTGCCAGCATTGGGTTAGGTGCGGGACGTAAAGAGACCCAGTACTTC.

At least ten counts were recorded for this clonotype. This rearrangement joins TRBV30 to TRBJ2-5; 9 nucleotides agree with TRBD1. CDR3 length equals 17 residues. Germline trimming cut 2 bases from V and 4 bases from J; bases unmatched to any gene: 14. Germline V CDR1 and CDR2: GTSNPN, SVGIG (reference sequence). This CDR3 is CAWSKGQGPTFLETQYF. DNA of the CDR3: TGTGCCTGGAGTAAGGGACAGGGCCCCACGTTTTTAGAGACCCAGTACTTC.

The gene calls are TRBV9 and TRBJ1-4; D unresolved. V was clipped by 0 bases and J by 7 bases, with 10 bases between them. In germline, CDR1 is SGDLS, CDR2 YYNGEE. This CDR3 region has 14 residues. The CDR3 reads CASSVAADGEKLFF. The CDR3, as DNA: TGTGCCAGCAGCGTAGCGGCCGACGGTGAAAAACTGTTTTTT.

This clonotype was found many times. This rearrangement joins TRBV4-1 to TRBJ2-7; weak D call: TRBD2 (6 bases). Trimming pared 0 bases from V and 0 bases from J, leaving 15 bases between. Germline V gene data show CDR1 as MGHRA and CDR2 as YSYEKL. This CDR3 contains 17 residues. CDR3 nucleotide sequence: TGCGCCAGCAGCCAAGAAGGCTCGGGGGAGCTCTCCTACGAGCAGTACTTC. Its translation: CASSQEGSGELSYEQYF.

This clonotype was found many times. The chain combines TRBV6-1 with TRBJ2-7, with 7 bases lining up with TRBD2. There are 15 residues in the CDR3. Germline V gene data show CDR1 as MNHNS and CDR2 as SASEGT. V shed 11 bases and J 0 bases; nucleotides not matched to a gene: 13. The CDR3 sequence: CAAASSGQSSYEQYF. CDR3 bases: TGTGCCGCGGCTTCTAGCGGCCAGAGCTCCTACGAGCAGTACTTC.

This chain links TRBV5-1 with TRBJ2-5, with D perhaps matching TRBD1 or TRBD2 (5 bases each). Germline lookup yields CDR1 SGHRS and CDR2 YFSETQ. This CDR3 spans 15 amino acids. Trimming removed 3 bases at V and 5 bases at J, with 17 bases between. CDR3 sequence reads: CASSSGTAASETQYF. CDR3 coding DNA: TGCGCCAGCAGCTCCGGGACCGCGGCTTCGGAGACCCAGTACTTC.